This passage covers 21 T cell receptor beta chains from one sample sequenced in a study of blood T cell repertoires in COVID-19 (dated by TCRdb to 2020 to 2022). Libraries were prepared through the immunoSEQ multiplex PCR assay. This is the immuneACCESS table as TCRdb keeps it, with only in-frame sequences that have V and J called. A part of the clones is gone; compared with another copy, unresolved V genes explain less than half, and the rest is unexplained. The sample records 210,000 or so clones, about four fifths of which are singletons. Roughly 7.6% of the sample is taken by the ten largest. The sequenced material came from peripheral blood. These receptors originate from a woman in her 50s with active or convalescent COVID-19.

The chain is built from TRBV7-9 and TRBJ1-4; 7 bases match TRBD1. This CDR3 has 15 residues. Per the germline V gene, CDR1 is SEHNR and CDR2 is FQNEAQ (reference sequence). With V trimmed by 0 bases and J by 8 bases, 6 bases remained unmatched. In nucleotides, the CDR3 is TGTGCCAGCAGCTTAGCACAGGGGCAAGGGGAAAAACTGTTTTTT. This encodes CASSLAQGQGEKLFF.

The genes are TRBV2 and TRBJ1-1; D is possibly TRBD1 (5 bases). The CDR3 runs 14 residues. The germline V gene encodes CDR1 SNHLY and CDR2 FYNNEI. Trimming shortened V by 4 bases and J by 5 bases, and 14 bases separated the two germline ends. In DNA form, the CDR3 reads TGTGCCAGCAGTGTCCAGGGTTGGGAAACTGAAGCTTTCTTT. The encoded protein is CASSVQGWETEAFF.

The chain has TRBV24-1 and TRBJ2-5, with a possible D match to TRBD1 (7 bases). The V end lost 1 base, the J end lost 5 bases, and 16 bases lay between the germline ends. CDR3 length: 16 amino acids. CDR1 and CDR2 from the germline V gene are KGHDR and SFDVKD. The CDR3 bases are TGTGCCACCAGTGATTTCCAGTCGACAGGGAGGGAGACCCAGTACTTC. It is translated as CATSDFQSTGRETQYF.

V and J are TRBV19 and TRBJ1-4, with 8 bases lining up with TRBD1. The CDR3 sequence is 15 residues long. Germline CDR1 is LNHDA and CDR2 is SQIVND (reference sequence). V gave up 3 bases and J gave up 8 bases; unmatched junction bases: 8. The CDR3 coding sequence is TGTGCCAGTAGTATTGGGGGACAGGCCGGGGAAAAACTGTTTTTT. Translating gives CASSIGGQAGEKLFF.

The J gene is TRBJ1-2, the V gene TRBV5-1; D unclear. Germline values: CDR1 SGHRS, CDR2 YFSETQ. Trimming stripped 0 bases from V and 7 bases from J, with 13 bases between. This CDR3 region has 14 residues. The CDR3 sequence: CASSLGSGPGGYTF. CDR3 sequence (DNA): TGCGCCAGCAGCTTGGGGTCGGGTCCCGGTGGCTACACCTTC. The whole variable domain, filled in from reference TRBV5-1 and TRBJ1-2, reads KAGVTQTPRYLIKTRGQQVTLSCSPISGHRSVSWYQQTPGQGLQFLFEYFSETQRNKGNFPGRFSGRQFSNSRSEMNVSTLELGDSALYLCASSLGSGPGGYTFGSGTRLTVV.

This sequence joins TRBV27 and TRBJ2-7; 8 bases are shared with TRBD2. J lost 4 bases, V lost 4 bases, and 9 bases had no gene match. In germline, CDR1 is MNHEY, CDR2 SMNVEV (reference sequence). The CDR3 spans 15 residues. CDR3 sequence reads: CASSSPGGAWYEQYF. The CDR3 DNA reads TGTGCCAGCAGTTCCCCGGGGGGGGCATGGTACGAGCAGTACTTC.

The V and J genes are TRBV7-3 and TRBJ2-1; D is ambiguous. V lost 4 bases and J 6 bases, leaving 13 bases between the germline ends. Germline V gene sequence: CDR1 SGHTA, CDR2 FQGTGA. The CDR3 consists of 14 residues. The CDR3 nucleotides read TGTGCCAGCAGCTCGTCCTCTCTGCGCAATGAGCAGTTCTTC. This gives the protein CASSSSSLRNEQFF.

The gene calls are TRBV12-3 or TRBV12-4 and TRBJ1-2; possibly TRBD1 for D (6 bases). Between the trimmed V and J ends, which lost 5 bases and 5 bases, there was a span of 6 bases. CDR3 length: 11 residues. The CDR3 region has the DNA TGTGCCAGCAGTACAGGGTATGGCTACACCTTC. This codes for CASSTGYGYTF.

V is TRBV19 and J is TRBJ1-1, with D possibly being TRBD1 (5 bases). V was shortened by 6 bases and J by 0 bases, with 11 bases between the two germline ends. The CDR3 loop spans 14 amino acids. CDR1 and CDR2 from the germline V gene are LNHDA and SQIVND (reference sequence). As DNA, the CDR3 is TGTGCCAGTAGGATCGGGGGTGTGAACACTGAAGCTTTCTTT. Translating it yields CASRIGGVNTEAFF.

V is TRBV29-1 and J is TRBJ2-1; TRBD2 matches at 7 bases. The CDR3 runs to 14 residues. Germline V gives CDR1 SQVTM, CDR2 ANQGSEA. Trimming cost V 7 bases and J 11 bases; bases outside gene matches: 17. The CDR3 loop reads CSARLSGARGKQFF. CDR3 nucleotide sequence: TGCAGCGCCCGGCTGAGCGGGGCCCGGGGAAAGCAGTTCTTC.

The rearrangement joins TRBV5-5 to TRBJ1-4, with D uncertain. Germline-derived CDR1 and CDR2 are SGHKS and YYEKEE (reference sequence). There are 12 residues in the CDR3. Trimming cost V 3 bases and J 12 bases, with 12 bases left between them. The CDR3, as DNA: TGTGCCAGCAGCTCAACGGAGCGGGAACTGTTTTTT. Translation gives CASSSTERELFF.

This chain links TRBV6-5 with TRBJ2-7; D perhaps matches TRBD1 (6 bases). The CDR3 totals 13 residues. Germline lookup yields CDR1 MNHEY and CDR2 SVGAGI. V was clipped by 5 bases and J by 0 bases, with 8 bases between them. CDR3 amino acids: CASSHRVSYEQYV. The CDR3 nucleotides read TGTGCCAGCAGTCACAGGGTCTCCTACGAGCAGTACGTC.

On this clone: Other DNA sequences within the sample encode an identical CDR3. V and J are TRBV5-1 and TRBJ1-3; 7 nucleotides agree with TRBD1. Germline V gives CDR1 SGHRS, CDR2 YFSETQ. This CDR3 has 14 amino acids. Trimming at V came to 2 bases and at J to 2 bases, leaving 1 base not matched to a gene. This CDR3 is CASSLTGAGNTIYF. In DNA, the CDR3 is TGCGCCAGCAGCTTAACAGGGGCTGGAAACACCATATATTTT.

The V and J genes are TRBV18 and TRBJ2-1, with a tentative D call TRBD1 (5 bases). There are 14 residues in the CDR3. V shed 6 bases and J shed 2 bases, with 11 bases lying between them. Germline lookup yields CDR1 KGHSH and CDR2 LQKENI. The CDR3 loop is CASSPSDTYNEQFF. The CDR3 DNA sequence: TGTGCCAGCTCCCCTTCGGACACCTACAATGAGCAGTTCTTC. The full variable domain, with the rest looked up from reference TRBV18 and TRBJ2-1, is NAGVMQNPRHLVRRRGQEARLRCSPMKGHSHVYWYRQLPEEGLKFMVYLQKENIIDESGMPKERFSAEFPKEGPSILRIQQVVRGDSAAYFCASSPSDTYNEQFFGPGTRLTVL.

The chain couples TRBV15 to TRBJ1-2; 7 bases agree with TRBD1. The trim removed 0 bases at V and 8 bases at J, leaving 18 bases unmatched. The CDR3 spans 18 residues. CDR1 LNHNV and CDR2 YYDKDF come from the germline V gene (reference sequence). CDR3 DNA sequence: TGTGCCACCAGCAGAGACCCTCCGGGACAGCCGGGAGAATGGGGCTACACCTTC. Its translation: CATSRDPPGQPGEWGYTF.

V usage is TRBV15 and J usage is TRBJ2-5; D not certain. The V gene's germline CDR1 is LNHNV and CDR2 YYDKDF (reference sequence). The ends were cut back, 0 bases at V and 3 bases at J, with 11 bases in the middle. CDR3 length: 15 amino acids. The CDR3 here is CATSRDPSRKETQYF. CDR3 bases: TGTGCCACCAGCAGAGATCCGTCTAGAAAAGAGACCCAGTACTTC.

The genes are TRBV28 and TRBJ2-7; tentative D call: TRBD1 (6 bases). This CDR3 is 14 amino acids long. Germline values: CDR1 MDHEN, CDR2 SYDVKM. V lost 9 bases and J lost 0, with 15 bases in between. This chain's CDR3 is CASGPTGLSYEQYF. The CDR3 nucleotides read TGTGCCAGTGGTCCGACAGGCCTCTCCTACGAGCAGTACTTC.

The chain couples TRBV6-5 to TRBJ1-2; 9 bases agree with TRBD1. The CDR3 extends over 15 amino acids. Per the germline V gene, CDR1 is MNHEY and CDR2 is SVGAGI. The trim removed 4 bases at V and 8 bases at J, leaving 11 bases unmatched. CDR3 amino acids: CASSWSPGQGGGYTF. The CDR3 coding sequence is TGTGCCAGCAGTTGGTCTCCGGGACAGGGAGGCGGCTACACCTTC.

The chain has TRBV6-5 and TRBJ2-5; 9 bases match TRBD1. CDR1 MNHEY and CDR2 SVGAGI come from the germline V gene. This CDR3 comprises 13 residues. CDR3 protein: CAIRGADRGTQYF. The DNA of the CDR3 is TGTGCGATTCGGGGGGCGGACAGGGGGACCCAGTACTTC.

V usage is TRBV7-9 and J usage is TRBJ2-7; tentatively, D is TRBD1 (5 bases). The CDR3 covers 15 residues. Germline loops: CDR1 SEHNR, CDR2 FQNEAQ (reference sequence). The ends were cut back, 8 bases at V and 6 bases at J, with 23 bases in the middle. Here the CDR3 reads CASGASGSQRGEQYF. CDR3 nucleotide sequence: TGTGCCAGCGGGGCCTCGGGCAGCCAGAGAGGCGAGCAGTACTTC.

The rearrangement joins TRBV7-9 to TRBJ2-7; 13 nucleotides line up with TRBD2. The CDR3 is 15 amino acids. The junction had 4 bases not matched to a gene; V was cut back by 5 bases and J by 3 bases. Germline V gives CDR1 SEHNR, CDR2 FQNEAQ (reference sequence). The CDR3 sequence: CASSPLAGGLYEQYF. As DNA, the CDR3 is TGTGCCAGCAGCCCACTAGCGGGAGGGCTCTACGAGCAGTACTTC.